This TCR beta chain was documented in a study of blood T cell repertoires in COVID-19 (dated by TCRdb to between 2020 and 2021). In terms of the full investigation: Samples covering the acute and convalescent phases of COVID-19 were provided by collaborators in the United States, Italy and Spain. The prospective study material was composed of cDNA or gDNA derived from T cells, B-cell-depleted T cells, or PBMCs. The dataset comprised deeply sampled blood TCRbeta repertoires from subjects exposed to, actively infected with, or recovered from COVID-19. The repertoires were released in a freely available public database intended as a resource for research on the immune response to SARS-CoV-2. The samples were drawn from two sources: the first 160 participants of the ongoing ImmuneRACE study, and 1,254 subjects contributed by 6 global collaborators. Sample metadata almost always included a de-identified subject ID, COVID-19 status, age in years and sex. HLA class I and class II types, where available, came from metadata supplied by the sample provider rather than from assay-based typing. Summary of the overall study and its limitations: Clinical and demographic metadata were provided uncurated, with the amount varying by source and participant.

The count of this clone is one. There is no known antigen for this receptor. At one of its ends the junction is not consistent with the germline gene, which may arise from a read error. Participants in the prospective study were aged about 18 to 89 years, lived in about two dozen United States geographic areas, and enrolled through a virtual design. To assign participants to cohorts, the prospective study relied on clinical history that participants themselves reported in a screening survey and a study questionnaire. ImmuneRACE Cohort 3 recovered participants were defined by two consecutive negative NP/OP PCR tests, healthcare professional clearance, or symptom resolution. Each participant in the prospective study had whole blood, serum and a nasopharyngeal or oropharyngeal swab collected by mobile phlebotomists. Additional blood draws and questionnaires over an approximately 2-month period could optionally be provided by prospective study participants. Blood samples from the prospective study were shipped frozen or at room temperature prior to DNA extraction.

TCRbeta CDR3 regions were amplified from genomic DNA by means of the immunoSEQ Assay, a bias-controlled multiplex PCR. For the original study's pipeline: Within the assay, amplification of reference gene primers was used to estimate how many nucleated cells each sample contained. Sequence reads were collapsed and filtered to measure the absolute abundance of every unique TCRbeta CDR3 rearrangement. Productive Simpson clonality was computed per sample as the square root of Simpson's diversity index over productive rearrangements. The immuneACCESS repertoire file appears here via TCRdb, limited to in-frame rearrangements. These files lack a portion of the clones; in checked studies, under half of the deficit traces to unresolved V genes, and the cause of the others is not known. The DNA was the basis for D and trimming; V, J and clone size are from that table. Here the sample has 190,000 or so clones; roughly 87% occur a single time. The ten biggest clones cover 2% to 2.5% of the sample.

CDR1 SNHLY and CDR2 FYNNEI are derived from the germline V gene. The CDR3 goes from the cysteine to the phenylalanine over 11 residues. Only the CDR3 region is kept as DNA, spanning 33 bases read in frame from base 1. The sequence links TRBV2 to TRBJ1-2, and the D gene may be TRBD1, 6 bases matching. Sequenced: PBMCs or T cells enriched from blood (not recorded which). This clonotype was obtained from a woman in her twenties or thirties who had recovered from COVID-19. CDR3 protein: CASSETVRTAF. The bases read TGTGCCAGCAGTGAAACGGTGCGGACAGCGTTC. The full variable domain, completed from the reference TRBV2 and TRBJ1-2 proteins outside the CDR3, reads EPEVTQTPSHQVTQMGQEVILRCVPISNHLYFYWYRQILGQKVEFLVSFYNNEISEKSEIFDDQFSVERPDGSNFTLKIRSTKLEDSAMYFCASSETVRTAFGSGTRLTVV.